This TCR beta chain is from a study of T cell responses to AZD1222 COVID-19 vaccine (TCRdb year 2021). Study-wide context: A total of over 230 trial participants underwent TCR sequencing, of whom around 210 had received two doses of AZD1222 and approximately 26 had received two doses of the MenACWY control vaccine. Enrollment into the trials was organized by age into subgroups of 18-55, 56-69 and 70-plus years, and those subgroups contained about 150, 27 and 61 TCR-sequenced participants, respectively.

The sample's time point label is to be understood as: about 28 days (+/-7) after the second vaccine dose. AZD1222 recipients given second doses at about 4 weeks or at about 12 weeks were pooled, since spike-specific TCR depth and breadth were not found to differ between the two schedules. Vaccinee samples came from UK trials COV001 and COV002, including a single-blind randomized controlled phase 2/3 trial of AZD1222 (ChAdOx1 nCoV-19) in healthy adults. For TCRbeta chain sequencing, PBMC samples from trial participants were taken at day 0 and at day 28 after the second dose. About this clone itself: What this receptor recognizes is not known. Nothing much larger sits one base from this clone, and base qualities are not available.

The CDR3 regions of human TCRbeta chains were analyzed by immunosequencing. From the authors' description of their analysis: TCRs in the repertoires were compared against a reference library of SARS-CoV-2-specific TCRs that had been generated with the MIRA antigen-specificity platform. Breadth was defined as the fraction of unique TCRs that were SARS-CoV-2-associated, and depth was defined as the fraction of total T cells that were SARS-CoV-2-associated. Each spike-specific TCR was assigned to its reactive spike region and to a CD4 or CD8 class using the MIRA data. Log10-transformed breadth and depth values were compared by one-way ANOVA with Sidak's multiple comparisons tests. TCRdb took this table from immuneACCESS and kept in-frame rearrangements with V and J called. Such tables lack part of the clones; where checked against another copy, unresolved V genes explain under half of the gap, and the rest is unexplained. V and J calls and clone size are copied from that table; D and trimming were computed from the DNA. The sample has tens of thousands of clones on record, approximately 88% of them singletons. The ten largest clones capture 9% to 14% of the sample.

For CDR1 and CDR2, the germline V gene (reference sequence) lists SGHNT and YYREEE. The CDR3 runs 14 amino acids, cysteine and phenylalanine included. Solely the CDR3 DNA is kept, with 42 bases framed from the first base. V loses 4 bases at its end and J loses 6 bases; junction bases beyond the gene matches: 6. The paper as a whole reports these results and caveats: A significant rise in spike-specific TCR breadth and depth was observed after two AZD1222 doses relative to day 0 and relative to MenACWY recipients. Nearly half of unique spike-specific TCRs reportedly recognized epitopes outside regions mutated in the B.1.351 and B.1.1.7 variants. CD4 TCRs associated with the vaccine covered the entire spike protein, and the dominant responses were in regions 160-218 and 743-854. No day 14 peak-response samples were available, so repertoires were characterized only after the peak T cell response. Most participants were white British and females outnumbered males, and the authors suggested that clonal diversity may have been underestimated. In the small 56-69-year group, the increase in depth fell short of significance, most likely because of low power. Only five to seven AZD1222 recipients were SARS-CoV-2 seropositive at baseline, limiting conclusions about previously exposed vaccinees.

This clonotype was sampled from an adult who received the AZD1222 COVID-19 vaccine. This sequence uses TRBV5-4 and TRBJ2-1, with 8 middle bases fitting TRBD2. Sequenced here: peripheral blood, sampled 28 days after the second AZD1222 dose. For the CDR3, the sequence is CASSPGLGGNEQFF. The DNA reads TGTGCCAGCAGCCCGGGACTAGGTGGCAATGAGCAGTTCTTC.